The 5 T cell receptor beta chains presented below share a single source sample, sequenced in a study of T cell repertoires in cytomegalovirus infection. The antigens these receptors bind are not known. TCRdb independently ran MiXCR on the reads; one entry per CDR3 protein. This sample has over 120,000 distinct CDR3 sequences, with around 32% found just once. The starting material was CD8+ T cells from cultured PBMCs, obtained from culture after CMV antigen stimulation. The receptors shown here come from a human donor in good health (CMV status not recorded). Some clones in this sample may be carry-over from other donors' samples.

The chain uses TRBV7-8 and TRBJ1-1; weak D call: TRBD1 (6 bases). CDR3 length: 14 amino acids. From germline, CDR1 is SGHVS and CDR2 FQNEAQ. V gave up 3 bases and J gave up 2 bases, with 10 bases separating them. Written as DNA, the CDR3 is TGTGCCAGCAGCTTCGGGGACATTAACACTGAAGCTTTCTTT. It codes for CASSFGDINTEAFF.

This clonotype was seen many times. This chain connects TRBV6-1 to TRBJ2-7, with unresolved D. Germline V gene lookup returns CDR1 MNHNS and CDR2 SASEGT. V lost 1 base and J 4 bases, leaving 2 bases between the germline ends. The CDR3 loop spans 11 amino acids. CDR3 DNA sequence: TGTGCCAGCAGTGAAGGGTACGAGCAGTACTTC. It specifies CASSEGYEQYF.

The rearrangement links TRBV12-3 or TRBV12-4 to TRBJ2-1; TRBD2 matches 8 bases. This CDR3 spans 15 amino acids. Trimming cost V 6 bases and J 5 bases; bases outside gene matches: 9. This chain's CDR3 is CASSRRGVWDNEQFF. DNA of the CDR3: TGTGCCAGCAGCCGGCGGGGGGTTTGGGACAATGAGCAGTTCTTC.

This clonotype occurred many times. The V and J genes are TRBV2 and TRBJ2-1, with a possible D match to TRBD1 (6 bases). The V gene lost 4 bases and the J gene lost 9 bases, with 10 bases spanning the gap. This CDR3 spans 12 amino acids. CDR1 SNHLY and CDR2 FYNNEI come from the germline V gene. CDR3 sequence (DNA): TGTGCCAGCAGTGGTACAGGGATTGAGCAGTTCTTC. Its protein product is CASSGTGIEQFF.

The chain has TRBV28 and TRBJ2-5, with TRBD1 matching 9 bases. V shed 3 bases and J 2 bases; nucleotides not matched to a gene: 10. Germline lookup yields CDR1 MDHEN and CDR2 SYDVKM. The CDR3 is made up of 17 amino acids. CDR3 loop: CASSFITADRGQETQYF. CDR3 nucleotide sequence: TGTGCCAGCAGTTTTATTACTGCGGACAGGGGTCAAGAGACCCAGTACTTC.